A single sample is the source of the 9 T cell receptor beta chains below, sequenced in a study of T cell responses to AZD1222 COVID-19 vaccine. Generated by immunoSEQ multiplex PCR, the TCRdb table keeps only in-frame clones and is missing some. The table records roughly 140,000 clones, approximately 87% of them present only once. The starting material was peripheral blood, obtained 28 days after the second AZD1222 dose. These receptors originate from an adult who received the AZD1222 COVID-19 vaccine.

This clone was picked up one time. The chain links TRBV10-2 to TRBJ1-2, with 9 bases identical to TRBD1. Trimming cost V 6 bases and J 4 bases; bases outside gene matches: 6. This CDR3 has 14 residues. Germline assignment: CDR1 WSHSY and CDR2 SAAADI. CDR3 coding DNA: TGCGCCAGCAGCGGGACAGGGTCGTCCTATGGCTACACCTTC. The encoded protein is CASSGTGSSYGYTF.

The V and J genes are TRBV11-3 and TRBJ2-1; TRBD1 aligns across 9 bases. J lost 7 bases, V lost 3 bases, and 13 bases had no gene match. CDR1 SGHNT and CDR2 YENEEA come from the germline V gene. This CDR3 spans 17 amino acids. The CDR3 DNA sequence: TGTGCCAGCAGCTTGAGGCCACCGGGACAGGGAACAAATGAGCAGTTCTTC. Translating gives CASSLRPPGQGTNEQFF.

V is TRBV7-9 and J is TRBJ1-4, with TRBD1 identical over 7 bases. CDR3 length: 14 amino acids. Germline V gene sequence: CDR1 SEHNR, CDR2 FQNEAQ (reference sequence). Losses at the gene ends were 1 base for V and 5 bases for J; bases not matched to a gene: 1. The DNA of the CDR3 is TGTGCCAGCAGCTTAGACAGGGGAAATGAAAAACTGTTTTTT. Residues: CASSLDRGNEKLFF.

The V gene is TRBV9, the J gene TRBJ2-1; D possibly corresponds to TRBD2 (6 bases). Germline V gene sequence: CDR1 SGDLS, CDR2 YYNGEE. CDR3 length: 11 residues. The germline V and J ends were trimmed by 5 bases and 9 bases, with 9 bases remaining between them. CDR3 DNA: TGTGCCAGCAGGGGGGGAGGTGAGCAGTTCTTC. Protein: CASRGGGEQFF. Drawing the rest from reference TRBV9 and TRBJ2-1, the complete variable domain is DSGVTQTPKHLITATGQRVTLRCSPRSGDLSVYWYQQSLDQGLQFLIQYYNGEERAKGNILERFSAQQFPDLHSELNLSSLELGDSALYFCASRGGGEQFFGPGTRLTVL.

The chain is built from TRBV5-1 and TRBJ2-2; no clear D. The germline gives CDR1 SGHRS, CDR2 YFSETQ. This CDR3 is built from 13 residues. Trimming pared 4 bases from V and 4 bases from J, leaving 8 bases between. As DNA, the CDR3 is TGCGCCAGCAGCACCTTGCTCACCGGGGAGCTGTTTTTT. Amino acids: CASSTLLTGELFF.

Notes on this clone: Sequence at one end of the junction differs from germline and may be a read error. The rearrangement uses TRBV7-7 and TRBJ2-2, with 13 bases identical to TRBD2. Germline V gene sequence: CDR1 SSHAT, CDR2 FNYEAQ (reference sequence). CDR3 length: 17 amino acids. CDR3 in DNA: TGTGCTAGCAGCCCACTAGCGGGAGGGCCAAACACCGGGGAGCTGTTTTTT. This codes for CASSPLAGGPNTGELFF.

This clone was counted a single time. V usage is TRBV19 and J usage is TRBJ1-5; 8 nucleotides line up with TRBD1. The V gene's germline CDR1 is LNHDA and CDR2 SQIVND (reference sequence). The CDR3 consists of 15 residues. The ends lost 9 bases at V and 1 base at J; junction bases unmatched: 8. The DNA of the CDR3 is TGTGCCAGCGCCAAACAGGGGGACAGCAATCAGCCCCAGCATTTT. This sequence encodes CASAKQGDSNQPQHF.

The CDR3 DNA follows: TGTGCCAGCAGCGCACAACAGGGGCATGGCACTGAAGCTTTCTTT. Amino acids: CASSAQQGHGTEAFF. The chain combines TRBV7-3 with TRBJ1-1; TRBD1 agrees at 7 bases. This CDR3 has 15 amino acids. V gave up 5 bases and J gave up 4 bases; unmatched junction bases: 10. Germline loops: CDR1 SGHTA, CDR2 FQGTGA.

This clone was detected only once. The J gene is TRBJ1-3, the V gene TRBV5-6, with D possibly TRBD1 on 5 matching bases. The CDR3 covers 15 residues. V lost 3 bases and J 0 bases, leaving 10 bases between the germline ends. In germline, CDR1 is SGHDT, CDR2 YYEEEE. CDR3 amino acids: CASSSQGPSGNTIYF. The CDR3 DNA reads TGTGCCAGCAGCTCTCAGGGACCCTCTGGAAACACCATATATTTT.